The 8 T cell receptor beta chains below come from one sample, sequenced in a study of shared T cell receptors in the human thymus. The protocol was immunoSEQ multiplex PCR, while the TCRdb copy is restricted to in-frame clones and leaves out a portion. The sample has hundreds of thousands of clones; over 75% are singletons. These data also formed part of another study, on human thymus T cells.

The sequencing sample was made of thymocytes. The receptors shown here come from a boy in the first two years of life with a congenital heart defect.

V usage is TRBV5-6 and J usage is TRBJ2-7, with 11 bases lining up with TRBD2. V trimming: 4 bases; J trimming: 1 base; junction bases outside the gene matches: 7. The germline V gene has CDR1 SGHDT and CDR2 YYEEEE. This CDR3 region has 16 residues. Here the CDR3 DNA reads TGTGCCAGCAGCGCAACTAGCGGGGGACTTTCCTACGAGCAGTACTTC. Its protein product is CASSATSGGLSYEQYF.

This clone was picked up a small number of times. V and J are TRBV19 and TRBJ2-1, with 13 bases that match TRBD2. This CDR3 spans 18 amino acids. CDR1 and CDR2 (germline): LNHDA, SQIVND (reference sequence). V was pared by 5 bases and J by 2 bases, with 9 bases of the junction left unmatched. In DNA form, the CDR3 reads TGTGCCAGTAGTCCGGGACTAGCGGGAATAAAGGCCTACAATGAGCAGTTCTTC. Translated: CASSPGLAGIKAYNEQFF.

This clone was counted a single time. This sequence joins TRBV4-1 and TRBJ1-2, with a possible D match to TRBD1 (6 bases). Germline CDR1 MGHRA, CDR2 YSYEKL. The CDR3 is made up of 15 amino acids. V lost 0 bases and J lost 6, with 14 bases in between. This chain's CDR3 is CASSQERGGGNGYTF. The CDR3 DNA follows: TGCGCCAGCAGCCAAGAGAGAGGGGGGGGGAATGGCTACACCTTC.

The sample holds one count of this clone. The rearrangement joins TRBV10-1 to TRBJ2-7, with D possibly TRBD1 on 5 matching bases. CDR3 length: 14 residues. CDR1 is WNHNN, CDR2 SYGVQD, per germline (reference sequence). V was trimmed by 3 bases and J by 3 bases, leaving 12 bases between them. CDR3 sequence: CASSDRQGGYEQYF. DNA of the CDR3: TGCGCCAGCAGTGATCGGCAGGGCGGCTACGAGCAGTACTTC.

A few counts support this clone. The gene calls are TRBV27 and TRBJ2-3, with TRBD2 identical over 14 bases. The V gene end was trimmed by 8 bases and the J gene end by 0 bases; junction bases not matched to a gene: 13. The V gene's germline CDR1 is MNHEY and CDR2 SMNVEV (reference sequence). The CDR3 consists of 19 residues. The CDR3 protein is CASPPSGLAGGSSTDTQYF. In nucleotides, the CDR3 is TGTGCCAGCCCCCCCTCCGGACTAGCGGGGGGCTCTAGCACAGATACGCAGTATTTT.

J is TRBJ1-2 and V is TRBV29-1; the D is unclear. Germline CDR1 SQVTM, CDR2 ANQGSEA. The V end lost 0 bases, the J end lost 4 bases, and 9 bases lay between the germline ends. This CDR3 is built from 13 residues. As DNA, the CDR3 is TGCAGCGTTGAAGATCCGAGGGCCTATGGCTACACCTTC. Amino acid sequence: CSVEDPRAYGYTF.

The J gene is TRBJ1-4, the V gene TRBV6-5; 7 bases agree with TRBD1. V gave up 8 bases and J gave up 3 bases; unmatched junction bases: 6. The CDR3 has 14 amino acids. CDR1 and CDR2 from the germline V gene are MNHEY and SVGAGI. CDR3 coding DNA: TGTGCCAGCCGACGGGACAGTCCTAATGAAAAACTGTTTTTT. Amino acid sequence: CASRRDSPNEKLFF.

The rearrangement joins TRBV5-1 to TRBJ2-1; 13 bases agree with TRBD2. The CDR3 is 15 residues long. Germline loops: CDR1 SGHRS, CDR2 YFSETQ. V was clipped by 4 bases and J by 6 bases; unmatched bases: 4. CDR3 bases: TGCGCCAGCAGCCAGGGACTAGCGGGGACCAATGAGCAGTTCTTC. Translation gives CASSQGLAGTNEQFF.